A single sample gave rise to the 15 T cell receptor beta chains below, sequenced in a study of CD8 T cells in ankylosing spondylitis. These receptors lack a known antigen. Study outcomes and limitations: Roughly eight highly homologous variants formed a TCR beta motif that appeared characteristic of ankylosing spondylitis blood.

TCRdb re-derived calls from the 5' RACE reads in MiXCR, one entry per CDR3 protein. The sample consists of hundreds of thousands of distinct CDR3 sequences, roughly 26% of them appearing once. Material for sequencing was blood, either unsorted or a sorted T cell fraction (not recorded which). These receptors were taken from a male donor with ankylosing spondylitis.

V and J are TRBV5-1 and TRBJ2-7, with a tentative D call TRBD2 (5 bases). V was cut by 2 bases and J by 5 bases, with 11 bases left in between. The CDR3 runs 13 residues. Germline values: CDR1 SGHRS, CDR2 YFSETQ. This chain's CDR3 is CASSFEGLDEQYF. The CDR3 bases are TGCGCCAGCAGCTTCGAGGGCCTCGACGAGCAGTACTTC.

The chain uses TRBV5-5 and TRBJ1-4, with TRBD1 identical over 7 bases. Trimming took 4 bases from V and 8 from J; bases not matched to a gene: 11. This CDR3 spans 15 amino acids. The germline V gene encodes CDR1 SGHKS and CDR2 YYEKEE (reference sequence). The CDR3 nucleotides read TGTGCCAGCAGCGAGACAGGGCTCGGCGGGGAAAAACTGTTTTTT. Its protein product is CASSETGLGGEKLFF.

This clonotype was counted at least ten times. The CDR3 region has the DNA TGTGCCACCGGGACTAGCGGGGGCAATGAGCAGTTCTTC. Translated: CATGTSGGNEQFF. The chain joins TRBV24-1 to TRBJ2-1, with 14 positions matching TRBD2. The CDR3 length is 13 residues. V lost 9 bases and J lost 6; bases outside the gene matches: 0. Germline V lookup: CDR1 KGHDR, CDR2 SFDVKD.

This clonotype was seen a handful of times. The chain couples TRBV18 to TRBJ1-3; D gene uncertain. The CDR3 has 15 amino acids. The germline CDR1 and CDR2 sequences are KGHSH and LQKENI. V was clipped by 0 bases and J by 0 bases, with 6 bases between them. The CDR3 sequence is CASSPPIRSGNTIYF. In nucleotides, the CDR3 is TGTGCCAGCTCACCACCGATCCGCTCTGGAAACACCATATATTTT.

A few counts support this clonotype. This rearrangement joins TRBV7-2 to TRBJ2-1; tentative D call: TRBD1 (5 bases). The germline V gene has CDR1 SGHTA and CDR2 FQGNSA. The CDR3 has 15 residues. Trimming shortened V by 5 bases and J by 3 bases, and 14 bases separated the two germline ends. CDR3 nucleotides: TGTGCCAGCAGCCTAGGGGCTCAAAGCTACAATGAGCAGTTCTTC. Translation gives CASSLGAQSYNEQFF.

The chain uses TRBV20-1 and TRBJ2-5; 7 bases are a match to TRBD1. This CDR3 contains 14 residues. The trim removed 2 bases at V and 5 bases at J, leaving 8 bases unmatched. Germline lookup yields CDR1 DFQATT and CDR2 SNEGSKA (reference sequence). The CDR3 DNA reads TGCAGTGCTAGAAAAACAGGGGCCCGGGAGACCCAGTACTTC. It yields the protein CSARKTGARETQYF.

The CDR3 loop reads CSARDRGLASYNEQFF. The CDR3 DNA is TGCAGTGCTAGAGATCGTGGACTAGCTTCTTACAATGAGCAGTTCTTC. The chain recombines TRBV20-1 with TRBJ2-1; 8 nucleotides agree with TRBD2. The germline V gene has CDR1 DFQATT and CDR2 SNEGSKA (reference sequence). V shed 0 bases, J shed 4 bases, and the junction held 8 bases outside the gene matches. This CDR3 is built from 16 residues.

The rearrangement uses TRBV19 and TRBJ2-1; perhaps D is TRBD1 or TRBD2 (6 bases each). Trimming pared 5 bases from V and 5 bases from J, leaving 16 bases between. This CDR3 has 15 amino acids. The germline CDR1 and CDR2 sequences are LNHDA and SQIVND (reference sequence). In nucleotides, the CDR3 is TGTGCCAGTAGTTTCGGAGGGGGGAGCCACAATGAGCAGTTCTTC. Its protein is CASSFGGGSHNEQFF.

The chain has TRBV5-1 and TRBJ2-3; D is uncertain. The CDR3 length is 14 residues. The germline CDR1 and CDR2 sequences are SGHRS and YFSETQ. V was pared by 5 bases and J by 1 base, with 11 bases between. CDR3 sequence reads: CASSVQTGTDTQYF. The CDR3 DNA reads TGCGCCAGCAGTGTACAGACTGGCACAGATACGCAGTATTTT.

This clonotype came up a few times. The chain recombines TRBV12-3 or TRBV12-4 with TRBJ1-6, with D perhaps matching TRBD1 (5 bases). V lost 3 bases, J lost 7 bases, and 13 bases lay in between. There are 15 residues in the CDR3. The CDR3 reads CASSFPPGRNSPLHF. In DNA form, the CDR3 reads TGTGCCAGCAGTTTCCCGCCAGGGCGGAATTCACCCCTCCACTTT.

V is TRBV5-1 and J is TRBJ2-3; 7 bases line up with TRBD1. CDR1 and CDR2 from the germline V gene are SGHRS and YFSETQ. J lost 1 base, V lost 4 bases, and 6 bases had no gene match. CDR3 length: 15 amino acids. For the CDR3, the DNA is TGCGCCAGCAGCGAACAGGGGCAGCGCACAGATACGCAGTATTTT. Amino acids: CASSEQGQRTDTQYF.

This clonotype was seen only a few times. Here the CDR3 reads CSARNPQGAGETQYF. CDR3 coding DNA: TGCAGTGCTAGAAACCCTCAGGGGGCGGGGGAGACCCAGTACTTC. The chain employs TRBV20-1 and TRBJ2-5, with 8 positions matching TRBD1. With 2 bases clipped from V and 5 bases from J, the junction kept 10 bases outside the gene matches. The CDR3 length is 15 residues. Germline-derived CDR1 and CDR2 are DFQATT and SNEGSKA (reference sequence).

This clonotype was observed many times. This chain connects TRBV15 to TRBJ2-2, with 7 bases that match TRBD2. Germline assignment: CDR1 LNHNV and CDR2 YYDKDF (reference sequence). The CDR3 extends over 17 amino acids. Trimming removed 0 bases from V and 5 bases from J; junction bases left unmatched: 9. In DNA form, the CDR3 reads TGTGCCACCAGCAGAGAGGCTAGCGGATTTGGGACCGGGGAGCTGTTTTTT. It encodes CATSREASGFGTGELFF.

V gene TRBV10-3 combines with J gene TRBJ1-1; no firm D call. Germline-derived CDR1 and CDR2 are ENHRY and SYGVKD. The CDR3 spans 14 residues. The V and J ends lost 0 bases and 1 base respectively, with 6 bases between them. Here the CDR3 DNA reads TGTGCCATCAGTGAGTCGGGAGGGAACACTGAAGCTTTCTTT. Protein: CAISESGGNTEAFF.

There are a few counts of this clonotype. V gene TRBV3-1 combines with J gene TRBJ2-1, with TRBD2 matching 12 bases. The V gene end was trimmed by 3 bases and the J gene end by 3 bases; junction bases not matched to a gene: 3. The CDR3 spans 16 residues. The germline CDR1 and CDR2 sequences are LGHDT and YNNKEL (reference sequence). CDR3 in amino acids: CASSQWTSGDYNEQFF. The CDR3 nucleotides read TGTGCCAGCAGCCAGTGGACTAGCGGGGACTACAATGAGCAGTTCTTC.